The 21 T cell receptor beta chains in this list originate from one sample, sequenced in a study of beta chain features in type 1 diabetes. Investigators reverse transcribed all isolated RNA, so they sequenced expressed TCRB transcripts. Sequenced by immunoSEQ multiplex PCR; TCRdb stores in-frame clones only, minus some. The sample carries more than 60,000 clones, about 61% recorded once. Source material: Tregs from blood. All receptors come from a woman younger than 35 in good health.

The V call is TRBV6-4, the J call TRBJ1-1; possibly TRBD1 for D (6 bases). CDR1 and CDR2 from the germline V gene are MRHNA and SNTAGT. The CDR3 is 13 amino acids. V lost 6 bases to trimming and J lost 3 bases, with 11 bases between them. CDR3: CASRQDSYTEAFF. CDR3 bases: TGTGCCAGCAGGCAGGACAGTTACACTGAAGCTTTCTTT.

Only a few counts were recorded for this clone. The chain is built from TRBV7-2 and TRBJ2-3; D is possibly TRBD1 (5 bases). The V gene's germline CDR1 is SGHTA and CDR2 FQGNSA. Trimming removed 1 base from V and 0 bases from J, with 5 bases in between. The CDR3 is 14 amino acids. CDR3 bases: TGTGCCAGCAGCTTAGGGACAAGCACAGATACGCAGTATTTT. Its protein is CASSLGTSTDTQYF.

CDR3 sequence (DNA): TGCGCCAGCAGCTTGGCCAGCTTTCCCGAGGACGAGCAGTACTTC. This encodes CASSLASFPEDEQYF. This sequence joins TRBV5-1 and TRBJ2-7; unclear D gene. The CDR3 is 15 amino acids. The V gene's germline CDR1 is SGHRS and CDR2 YFSETQ. The V gene lost 0 bases and the J gene lost 5 bases, with 15 bases spanning the gap.

The chain employs TRBV5-6 and TRBJ2-3, with TRBD1 identical over 10 bases. CDR3 size: 15 residues. After removal of 3 bases from V and 4 bases from J, the junction contained 5 bases not matched to a gene. Germline loops: CDR1 SGHDT, CDR2 YYEEEE. The CDR3 is CASSSPGQGPDTQYF. DNA for the CDR3: TGTGCCAGCAGCTCGCCGGGACAGGGGCCAGATACGCAGTATTTT.

The CDR3 DNA sequence: TGTGCCAGCAGCTTGACAGCTCAGAACACTGAAGCTTTCTTT. It translates to CASSLTAQNTEAFF. The chain joins TRBV5-5 to TRBJ1-1, with D hard to call. CDR1 and CDR2 (germline): SGHKS, YYEKEE (reference sequence). The length of the CDR3 is 14 residues. Trimming took 1 base from V and 1 from J, leaving 8 bases between them.

This chain connects TRBV6-1 to TRBJ2-2; D uncertain. The CDR3 is 16 amino acids. The V end lost 3 bases, the J end lost 4 bases, and 15 bases lay between the germline ends. Germline values: CDR1 MNHNS, CDR2 SASEGT. CDR3: CASSEVAGEITGELFF. The CDR3, as DNA: TGTGCCAGCAGTGAGGTGGCAGGCGAAATCACCGGGGAGCTGTTTTTT.

V and J are TRBV19 and TRBJ2-3; D possibly corresponds to TRBD2 (6 bases). V shed 8 bases and J shed 2 bases, with 14 bases lying between them. The CDR3 covers 14 residues. Germline CDR1 reads LNHDA; CDR2 reads SQIVND (reference sequence). CDR3 amino acids: CASSNRRDTDTQYF. CDR3 bases: TGTGCCAGTTCAAATCGGAGGGACACAGATACGCAGTATTTT.

The chain is built from TRBV6-5 and TRBJ1-5; D unclear. V was cut by 5 bases and J by 4 bases, with 15 bases left in between. The CDR3 extends over 15 amino acids. Germline assignment: CDR1 MNHEY and CDR2 SVGAGI. The CDR3 protein is CASSPGKARNQPQHF. The CDR3 coding sequence is TGTGCCAGCAGTCCCGGGAAGGCGAGGAATCAGCCCCAGCATTTT.

The chain combines TRBV5-1 with TRBJ1-1, with D uncertain. In germline, CDR1 is SGHRS, CDR2 YFSETQ. The CDR3 is made up of 14 amino acids. V lost 0 bases and J 4 bases, leaving 10 bases between the germline ends. CDR3 loop: CASSLGGYGTEAFF. CDR3 DNA sequence: TGCGCCAGCAGCTTGGGAGGATATGGCACTGAAGCTTTCTTT.

The V and J genes are TRBV5-1 and TRBJ2-5; D might be TRBD1 (6 bases). The CDR3 runs 15 residues. V was cut by 4 bases and J by 1 base, with 14 bases left in between. The germline V gene encodes CDR1 SGHRS and CDR2 YFSETQ. CDR3 sequence reads: CASSTGRTAQETQYF. CDR3 DNA sequence: TGCGCCAGCAGCACGGGTCGGACAGCCCAAGAGACCCAGTACTTC.

This clone was counted between two and nine times. V gene TRBV7-2 combines with J gene TRBJ2-2; D call uncertain. This CDR3 has 13 residues. Trimming removed 2 bases from V and 7 bases from J, with 8 bases in between. CDR1 SGHTA and CDR2 FQGNSA come from the germline V gene. The CDR3 is CASSLIPGGELFF. The CDR3, as DNA: TGTGCCAGCAGCTTAATCCCCGGCGGGGAGCTGTTTTTT.

The chain couples TRBV19 to TRBJ1-2; 10 bases agree with TRBD1. The CDR3 runs 15 residues. Trimming at V came to 7 bases and at J to 10 bases, leaving 15 bases not matched to a gene. In germline, CDR1 is LNHDA, CDR2 SQIVND (reference sequence). CDR3 nucleotide sequence: TGTGCCAGTACCGGGACAGGGGTTATAAATTCCCCCTACACCTTC. Amino acid sequence: CASTGTGVINSPYTF.

The rearrangement uses TRBV7-3 and TRBJ2-7, with TRBD1 identical over 10 bases. The V gene end was trimmed by 5 bases and the J gene end by 5 bases; junction bases not matched to a gene: 6. The CDR3 contains 14 residues. Germline V gene lookup returns CDR1 SGHTA and CDR2 FQGTGA. CDR3 DNA: TGTGCCAGCAGCCCACCGACAGGGGGCAACGAGCAGTACTTC. Its translation: CASSPPTGGNEQYF. Variable domain in full (rest from reference TRBV7-3 and TRBJ2-7): GAGVSQTPSNKVTEKGKYVELRCDPISGHTALYWYRQSLGQGPEFLIYFQGTGAADDSGLPNDRFFAVRPEGSVSTLKIQRTERGDSAVYLCASSPPTGGNEQYFGPGTRLTVT.

The chain employs TRBV4-3 and TRBJ1-2; D is uncertain. Germline CDR1 reads LGHNA; CDR2 reads YSLEER. The CDR3 runs 12 residues. The V and J ends lost 0 bases and 7 bases respectively, with 6 bases between them. The DNA of the CDR3 is TGCGCCAGCAGCCAAGATCGGGTTGGCTACACCTTC. Residues: CASSQDRVGYTF.

The chain has TRBV7-2 and TRBJ1-5, with D perhaps matching TRBD1 (5 bases). Trimming removed 4 bases at V and 3 bases at J, with 13 bases between. There are 15 residues in the CDR3. Germline V gene data show CDR1 as SGHTA and CDR2 as FQGNSA. The CDR3 region is CASSSNPRANQPQHF. The CDR3 DNA reads TGTGCCAGCAGCTCAAATCCCAGGGCCAATCAGCCCCAGCATTTT.

The chain uses TRBV9 and TRBJ2-1; the D is unclear. Trimming pared 1 base from V and 6 bases from J, leaving 14 bases between. The CDR3 has 15 residues. Germline V lookup: CDR1 SGDLS, CDR2 YYNGEE. The CDR3 sequence: CASSVSSSAPNEQFF. CDR3 DNA sequence: TGTGCCAGCAGCGTAAGTAGCTCAGCGCCCAATGAGCAGTTCTTC.

The chain combines TRBV28 with TRBJ2-5, with a tentative D call TRBD1 (6 bases). V lost 3 bases, J lost 5 bases, and 7 bases lay in between. Germline CDR1 MDHEN, CDR2 SYDVKM. The CDR3 runs 12 residues. The CDR3 nucleotides are TGTGCCAGCAGTTTGGGGGCCGAGACCCAGTACTTC. This encodes CASSLGAETQYF.

This clone was detected only a few times. The CDR3: CASSLAGNNEQFF. CDR3 sequence (DNA): TGTGCCAGCAGCTTAGCGGGGAACAATGAGCAGTTCTTC. The rearrangement uses TRBV11-2 and TRBJ2-1, with D perhaps TRBD2 (5 bases). The V and J ends lost 1 base and 5 bases respectively, with 6 bases between them. Germline V gene lookup returns CDR1 SGHAT and CDR2 FQNNGV. CDR3 length: 13 amino acids.

The chain carries TRBV5-4 and TRBJ2-5, with D possibly being TRBD2 (5 bases). Germline V CDR1 and CDR2: SGHNT, YYREEE (reference sequence). This CDR3 contains 15 residues. With 4 bases removed from V and 5 bases from J, the gap between germline ends came to 18 bases. The CDR3 sequence is CASSLGGSVWETQYF. The CDR3 DNA follows: TGTGCCAGCAGCCTCGGTGGGAGCGTGTGGGAGACCCAGTACTTC.

V is TRBV27 and J is TRBJ1-2, with a tentative D call TRBD1 (5 bases). The V end was cut by 5 bases, the J end by 8 bases, with 15 bases between. Germline CDR1 and CDR2: MNHEY and SMNVEV (reference sequence). This CDR3 region has 13 residues. For the CDR3, the DNA is TGTGCCAGCAGTCTACTCGGGGGGGAAGGCTACACCTTC. It encodes CASSLLGGEGYTF.

The count of this clone is one. The rearrangement links TRBV30 to TRBJ2-5; TRBD2 matches 11 bases. Trimming cost V 8 bases and J 4 bases; bases outside gene matches: 6. The CDR3 contains 13 residues. Germline-derived CDR1 and CDR2 are GTSNPN and SVGIG (reference sequence). This chain's CDR3 is CALRLAGTETQYF. The CDR3 DNA reads TGTGCCCTCCGACTAGCGGGGACAGAGACCCAGTACTTC.